The T cell receptor beta chain described here comes from a study of Graves' ophthalmopathy and Graves' hyperthyroidism. The CDR3 consists of 15 residues. J lost 6 bases, V lost 3 bases, and 12 bases had no gene match. The V gene's germline CDR1 is SQVTM and CDR2 ANQGSEA. Using RNA transcripts, the TCR beta CDR3 regions were amplified. Second-round multiplex PCR followed a first-round RT-PCR using HTBI primers. TCRdb re-called the multiplex PCR reads with MiXCR, one entry per CDR3 protein. The top ten clones hold 8% to 10% of a sample with some 160,000 distinct CDR3 sequences, under 45% of them seen once. Presentation of ophthalmopathy in the donors involved moderate-to-severe activity, CAS ≥3, NOSPECS ≥4 and a duration under 3 months.

This receptor was identified in a man aged 30 to 39 with Graves' ophthalmopathy. The specimen sequenced was peripheral blood. The J gene is TRBJ2-7, the V gene TRBV29-1; 9 positions agree with TRBD2. CDR3 sequence reads: CSVDLLAGPSGEQYF. CDR3 in DNA: TGCAGCGTTGACCTGCTAGCGGGACCAAGTGGCGAGCAGTACTTC.